This TCR beta chain was identified during a study of radiation and T cells in renal cell carcinoma. Study details: Nephrectomy followed 15 Gy stereotactic body radiation by 4 weeks.

The J segment lost 5 bases and the V segment lost 6 bases, leaving 7 bases of the junction unmatched. The CDR3 length is 14 residues. Germline V gene lookup returns CDR1 MNHEY and CDR2 SVGAGI. The sample's time point: baseline pretreatment blood. Treatment reported: 15 Gy SBRT to primary tumor, nephrectomy 4 weeks later. Blood was sampled at baseline, 2 weeks and 4 weeks after SBRT. Study-level points and caveats: Top tumor clonotypes rose in blood 2 weeks post-radiation, then contracted.

As for this clone: Its specificity is unknown.

Profiling relied on immunoSEQ multiplex PCR, and the TCRdb table lists in-frame clones only, not all of them. The sample shows 120,000 to 150,000 clones, roughly nine tenths of them seen only once. This sequence joins TRBV6-5 and TRBJ1-1, with 9 nucleotides matching TRBD1. Sequenced here: blood, sampled from a patient whose treatment included radiotherapy and nephrectomy. This TCR came from a woman aged 70 to 79 with renal cell carcinoma. CDR3 residues: CASRPDRGRTEAFF. In DNA form, the CDR3 reads TGTGCCAGCAGACCCGACAGGGGGAGGACTGAAGCTTTCTTT.